This T cell receptor (beta chain) was found in a study of T cell clusters in autoimmune cytopenias. Study details: The median distinct TRB clonotype count was about 2,400 per sample, from a median approximately 52,000 reads. Study-level findings and limits: No experiment has yet validated the function of the T cell clusters defined in silico. TRB repertoire shifts in secondary cytopenia and chronic lymphocytic leukemia mostly reflected lymphoma, not autoimmunity. Primary autoimmune cytopenia patients appeared to lack physiological T cell clusters present in healthy donors.

This CDR3 is built from 13 residues. CDR1 is SGHTA, CDR2 FQGTGA, per germline. One tube held mixed TRB-A and TRB-B primer pools for touch-down PCR. TCRdb reprocessed the multiplex PCR reads and keeps a single row for each CDR3 protein, giving no DNA. The specimen's table records 6,500 to 7,500 distinct CDR3 sequences. With regard to this clonotype: Its cognate antigen is unknown.

TRB amplification used approximately 250 ng of peripheral blood genomic DNA. This receptor was identified in a human donor with an autoimmune cytopenia or autoimmune hepatitis (not recorded which). The genes are TRBV7-3 and TRBJ1-5. The sequencing sample was made of peripheral blood. The CDR3: CASSFSPNQPQHF.